The 29 T cell receptor beta chains below were found in one sample sequenced in a study of blood T cells in healthy people across ages. For the second PCR, which ran for roughly 7 to 11 cycles, a sample-barcoded 5' primer and a J-beta primer mix were used. A single record per CDR3 protein comes from TCRdb applying MiXCR to the 5' RACE reads. The table lists 800,000 to 1,000,000 distinct CDR3 sequences, roughly 50% of them singletons. The sample consisted of blood. The receptors were gathered from a man aged 30-40 years in good health.

The chain couples TRBV6-5 to TRBJ2-7, with unresolved D. The DNA end favors TRBJ2-5, so the J call may be wrong. This CDR3 is 15 amino acids long. The germline V gene encodes CDR1 MNHEY and CDR2 SVGAGI. This CDR3 is CASSSAGAGSETQYF. DNA for the CDR3: TGTGCCAGCAGCTCGGCTGGAGCCGGTTCGGAGACCCAGTACTTC.

This clonotype was detected only a few times. V and J are TRBV29-1 and TRBJ2-5; D perhaps matches TRBD1 (6 bases). V lost 2 bases to trimming and J lost 5 bases, with 15 bases between them. There are 14 residues in the CDR3. CDR1 is SQVTM, CDR2 ANQGSEA, per germline. The CDR3 loop is CSVERDIQGETQYF. The CDR3 DNA reads TGCAGCGTTGAACGGGACATTCAAGGGGAGACCCAGTACTTC.

The J gene is TRBJ2-4, the V gene TRBV5-1, with TRBD1 as a possible D gene (6 bases). Germline V gene lookup returns CDR1 SGHRS and CDR2 YFSETQ. Trimming took 3 bases from V and 7 from J, leaving 17 bases between them. CDR3 length: 15 residues. CDR3 region: CASSSGAPRGNIQYF. For the CDR3, the DNA is TGCGCCAGCAGCTCAGGCGCCCCGAGGGGGAACATTCAGTACTTC.

This clonotype occurred many times. The V call is TRBV12-3 or TRBV12-4, the J call TRBJ1-2; the D gene is possibly TRBD1 (5 bases). With 6 bases removed from V and 4 bases from J, the gap between germline ends came to 18 bases. The CDR3 length is 15 residues. For the CDR3, the DNA is TGTGCCAGCAGCCCGTTTGGCGGGGCTCGCTATGGCTACACCTTC. Translating gives CASSPFGGARYGYTF.

V is TRBV6-6 and J is TRBJ1-1; D unclear. CDR1 MNHNY and CDR2 SVGAGI come from the germline V gene (reference sequence). With 7 bases removed from V and 0 bases from J, the gap between germline ends came to 15 bases. This CDR3 spans 15 amino acids. CDR3 sequence: CASTPTGKMNTEAFF. The CDR3 nucleotides are TGTGCCAGCACTCCCACCGGGAAAATGAACACTGAAGCTTTCTTT.

The chain couples TRBV21-1 to TRBJ2-5; the DNA was not compared with TRBD1, the D call given in the table. TRBV21-1 is a listed pseudogene. This CDR3 is 15 amino acids long. CDR3 residues: CASSKEEGRDETQYF. The CDR3 DNA is TGTGCCAGCAGCAAAGAGGAGGGGCGCGATGAGACCCAGTACTTC.

The rearrangement uses TRBV27 and TRBJ2-7, with D possibly matching TRBD1 (6 bases). Trimming removed 3 bases from V and 4 bases from J, with 16 bases in between. Germline V gene data show CDR1 as MNHEY and CDR2 as SMNVEV (reference sequence). The length of the CDR3 is 15 residues. The CDR3 loop reads CASSFLQGGSYEQYF. The CDR3 coding sequence is TGTGCCAGCAGTTTTCTACAGGGTGGGTCGTACGAGCAGTACTTC.

The chain employs TRBV24-1 and TRBJ1-2, with 9 bases fitting TRBD1. The length of the CDR3 is 15 residues. The germline CDR1 and CDR2 sequences are KGHDR and SFDVKD. The V and J ends lost 7 bases and 4 bases, in that order; junction bases with no gene match: 9. DNA for the CDR3: TGTGCCACCAGCCCCCCGGGACAGGGTGTCTATGGCTACACCTTC. Protein product: CATSPPGQGVYGYTF.

The rearrangement uses TRBV16 and TRBJ1-5, with no clear D. Germline CDR1 is KGHSY and CDR2 is FQNENV. The CDR3 sequence is 15 residues long. V shed 2 bases and J shed 2 bases, with 10 bases lying between them. The CDR3 nucleotides read TGTGCCAGCAGCCAAGAGGGATTTGGCAATCAGCCCCAGCATTTT. Amino acids: CASSQEGFGNQPQHF.

This clonotype has more than one count but fewer than ten. The chain combines TRBV7-9 with TRBJ2-5, with 7 bases fitting TRBD1. Trimming at V came to 4 bases and at J to 2 bases, leaving 7 bases not matched to a gene. The CDR3 extends over 15 amino acids. Germline CDR1 is SEHNR and CDR2 is FQNEAQ (reference sequence). The CDR3 region is CASSSQTGQQETQYF. In DNA form, the CDR3 reads TGTGCCAGCAGCTCGCAGACAGGGCAGCAAGAGACCCAGTACTTC. The full variable domain, rest sourced from reference TRBV7-9 and TRBJ2-5, is DTGVSQNPRHKITKRGQNVTFRCDPISEHNRLYWYRQTLGQGPEFLTYFQNEAQLEKSRLLSDRFSAERPKGSFSTLEIQRTEQGDSAMYLCASSSQTGQQETQYFGPGTRLLVL.

The CDR3 loop reads CASRSSGAYGYTF. CDR3 DNA sequence: TGTGCCAGCAGATCTTCAGGGGCCTATGGCTACACCTTC. The genes are TRBV6-2 or TRBV6-3 and TRBJ1-2; D may be TRBD1 (6 bases). V dropped 6 bases and J dropped 4 bases, with 12 bases sitting between them. The CDR3 has 13 amino acids. The germline gives CDR1 MNHEY, CDR2 SVGEGT.

V and J are TRBV29-1 and TRBJ1-2, with D hard to call. Trimming removed 7 bases at V and 4 bases at J, with 7 bases between. The length of the CDR3 is 10 residues. CDR1 and CDR2 from the germline V gene are SQVTM and ANQGSEA. CDR3: CSADVYGYTF. Here the CDR3 DNA reads TGCAGCGCGGACGTCTATGGCTACACCTTC.

The chain links TRBV28 to TRBJ2-1, with D hard to call. Germline assignment: CDR1 MDHEN and CDR2 SYDVKM. The CDR3 extends over 13 amino acids. Between the trimmed V and J ends, which lost 1 base and 9 bases, there was a span of 10 bases. CDR3 amino acids: CASSLYAVGEQFF. In nucleotides, the CDR3 is TGTGCCAGCAGTTTATACGCCGTGGGTGAGCAGTTCTTC.

The chain uses TRBV11-3 and TRBJ2-2; TRBD2 might be the D (5 bases). Germline V gene lookup returns CDR1 SGHNT and CDR2 YENEEA. The CDR3 length is 16 residues. With 1 base removed from V and 1 base from J, the gap between germline ends came to 10 bases. CDR3: CASSLGGRMNTGELFF. The DNA for the CDR3 is TGTGCCAGCAGCTTAGGCGGGCGGATGAACACCGGGGAGCTGTTTTTT. The entire variable domain, with the rest obtained from reference TRBV11-3 and TRBJ2-2, is as follows: EAGVVQSPRYKIIEKKQPVAFWCNPISGHNTLYWYLQNLGQGPELLIRYENEEAVDDSQLPKDRFSAERLKGVDSTLKIQPAELGDSAVYLCASSLGGRMNTGELFFGEGSRLTVL.

Points on this clonotype: One junction end does not reproduce the germline sequence, and a read error may be involved. This rearrangement joins TRBV7-9 to TRBJ1-4; D is unresolved. The CDR3 runs to 14 residues. The germline CDR1 and CDR2 sequences are SEHNR and FQNEAQ (reference sequence). The CDR3 spells CASSQLPTNEKLFF. The CDR3 DNA reads as TGTGCCAGCAGCCAGCTACCGACTAATGAGAAACTGTTTTTT.

This clonotype occurred a few times. The gene calls are TRBV18 and TRBJ1-6; a weak D match, TRBD1 (5 bases). This CDR3 comprises 20 residues. The germline gives CDR1 KGHSH, CDR2 LQKENI. Trimming removed 1 base at V and 0 bases at J, with 19 bases between. CDR3 sequence reads: CASSPLPGPGAGSYNSPLHF. The CDR3 DNA sequence: TGTGCCAGCTCACCACTACCGGGTCCCGGGGCAGGCTCCTATAATTCACCCCTCCACTTT. The full variable domain, completed using reference TRBV18 and TRBJ1-6, is NAGVMQNPRHLVRRRGQEARLRCSPMKGHSHVYWYRQLPEEGLKFMVYLQKENIIDESGMPKERFSAEFPKEGPSILRIQQVVRGDSAAYFCASSPLPGPGAGSYNSPLHFGNGTRLTVT.

The CDR3 coding sequence is TGTGCCAGCAGTTACGGCTTCGCGGGGAGCCAAGAGACCCAGTACTTC. Translation: CASSYGFAGSQETQYF. The rearrangement uses TRBV6-2 or TRBV6-3 and TRBJ2-5; tentative D call: TRBD2 (6 bases). The CDR3 loop spans 16 amino acids. Germline V gene lookup returns CDR1 MNHEY and CDR2 SVGEGT. The ends were cut back, 2 bases at V and 1 base at J, with 14 bases in the middle.

This sequence joins TRBV20-1 and TRBJ1-2; the match to TRBD1 covers 9 bases. Trimming took 4 bases from V and 7 from J; bases not matched to a gene: 7. The length of the CDR3 is 13 residues. Germline assignment: CDR1 DFQATT and CDR2 SNEGSKA (reference sequence). Here the CDR3 reads CSAKTGGGRGYTF. CDR3 in DNA: TGCAGTGCTAAGACAGGGGGTGGCCGTGGCTACACCTTC.

The gene calls are TRBV10-3 and TRBJ1-2; D is unclear. The CDR3 sequence is 15 residues long. The germline V and J ends were trimmed by 10 bases and 2 bases, with 20 bases remaining between them. Germline CDR1 is ENHRY and CDR2 is SYGVKD. The DNA for the CDR3 is TGTGCCACCGCCACTGCTCGCCGGGAGAACTATGGCTACACCTTC. Translated, it gives CATATARRENYGYTF.

J is TRBJ2-1 and V is TRBV12-3 or TRBV12-4; no clear D gene. CDR3 size: 12 residues. The ends were cut back, 3 bases at V and 5 bases at J, with 5 bases in the middle. CDR3 sequence reads: CASSFTNNEQFF. The CDR3 region has the DNA TGTGCCAGCAGTTTTACCAACAATGAGCAGTTCTTC.

This clonotype was seen a few times. The chain combines TRBV6-5 with TRBJ2-7; the match to TRBD2 covers 8 bases. With V trimmed by 5 bases and J by 7 bases, 16 bases remained unmatched. The CDR3 has 16 amino acids. Germline V gives CDR1 MNHEY, CDR2 SVGAGI. The chain's CDR3 is CASSQTTGLVGNEQYF. For the CDR3, the DNA is TGTGCCAGCAGTCAGACGACGGGACTAGTTGGCAATGAGCAGTACTTC.

This chain uses TRBV28 with TRBJ1-2, with 8 bases that match TRBD1. The CDR3 has 13 amino acids. Germline V gene lookup returns CDR1 MDHEN and CDR2 SYDVKM. With 7 bases clipped from V and 4 bases from J, the junction kept 5 bases outside the gene matches. The CDR3 region is CASNRDRSYGYTF. CDR3 bases: TGTGCCAGCAACCGGGACAGGAGCTATGGCTACACCTTC.

The chain has TRBV20-1 and TRBJ1-1; TRBD1 matches 9 bases. The germline CDR1 and CDR2 sequences are DFQATT and SNEGSKA (reference sequence). The CDR3 contains 14 residues. CDR3 residues: CSPDRGILNTEAFF. The DNA for the CDR3 is TGCAGCCCCGACAGGGGGATACTGAACACTGAAGCTTTCTTT.

This chain connects TRBV6-1 to TRBJ2-1; TRBD1 or TRBD2 may be the D gene (6 bases each). The CDR3 is 15 amino acids. V shed 6 bases and J shed 7 bases, with 19 bases lying between them. Per the germline V gene, CDR1 is MNHNS and CDR2 is SASEGT. The CDR3 region is CASSPMGGLENEQFF. For the CDR3, the DNA is TGTGCCAGCAGCCCTATGGGGGGCTTGGAAAATGAGCAGTTCTTC.

The gene calls are TRBV3-1 and TRBJ1-6; TRBD1 might be the D (6 bases). This CDR3 comprises 15 residues. The germline CDR1 and CDR2 sequences are LGHDT and YNNKEL (reference sequence). Trimming took 2 bases from V and 7 from J, leaving 12 bases between them. The CDR3 nucleotides are TGTGCCAGCAGCCAAACAGGGCCCCAGAATTCACCCCTCCACTTT. It codes for CASSQTGPQNSPLHF.

V is TRBV7-2 and J is TRBJ2-3, with 7 bases matching TRBD2. CDR1 is SGHTA and CDR2 is FQGNSA in the germline V gene. There are 14 residues in the CDR3. The J segment lost 7 bases and the V segment lost 5 bases, leaving 9 bases of the junction unmatched. This chain's CDR3 is CASSGGGTANTQYF. CDR3 sequence (DNA): TGTGCCAGCAGCGGGGGGGGTACTGCGAATACGCAGTATTTT.

This clonotype was picked up a small number of times. V and J are TRBV4-1 and TRBJ2-1; 9 bases are shared with TRBD1. The end of the DNA is better explained by TRBJ2-7, so the J call may be wrong. This CDR3 is 16 amino acids long. From germline, CDR1 is MGHRA and CDR2 YSYEKL. In nucleotides, the CDR3 is TGCGCCAGCAGACTCACAGGGGGCTCTTCCTACAATGAGCAGTACTTC. Translation: CASRLTGGSSYNEQYF.

V and J are TRBV7-9 and TRBJ2-5; D gene uncertain. The J call may be wrong; the DNA end is better matched by TRBJ2-7. CDR3 size: 13 residues. Germline values: CDR1 SEHNR, CDR2 FQNEAQ (reference sequence). The CDR3 here is CASSSTVAHEQYF. Here the CDR3 DNA reads TGTGCCAGCAGCTCAACGGTGGCGCACGAGCAGTACTTC.

This clonotype was recorded a few times. The rearrangement uses TRBV20-1 and TRBJ2-3; D possibly corresponds to TRBD2 (7 bases). V was shortened by 5 bases and J by 2 bases, with 17 bases between the two germline ends. The germline CDR1 and CDR2 sequences are DFQATT and SNEGSKA (reference sequence). This CDR3 contains 15 residues. The CDR3 nucleotides read TGCAGTGCTGCCGAGGGGCGGGGGCTCACAGATACGCAGTATTTT. It translates to CSAAEGRGLTDTQYF.